This T cell receptor beta chain appears in the sequencing data of a study of T-cell reconstitution after alpha-beta-depleted transplantation in children. Findings of the study overall: Where some patients showed high TCRbeta diversity at day 60, it came from recipient T cells and thymic progenitors that had survived. Counts and diversity of T cells one year after transplant came mostly from newly produced T cells. Alpha-beta T cells about two months after transplant reportedly derived from several hundred expanded graft clones.

This clonotype was counted ten times or more. Its cognate antigen is unknown. CDR1 MRHNA and CDR2 SNTAGT come from the germline V gene. V trimming: 3 bases; J trimming: 4 bases; junction bases outside the gene matches: 4. This CDR3 region has 15 residues. Preparing the TCRbeta library involved the use of unique molecular identifiers. TCRdb used MiXCR to reprocess the PCR reads, holding one entry per CDR3 protein. The sample lists approximately 170,000 distinct CDR3 sequences, approximately 10% occurring once. This sample comprised PBMCs, obtained before TCRalphabeta/CD19-depleted stem cell transplant. This clonotype was obtained from a boy aged 2 to 10 with acute myeloid leukemia, due to receive a stem cell transplant. The rearrangement joins TRBV6-4 to TRBJ2-3; 10 bases map to TRBD2. As DNA, the CDR3 is TGTGCCAGCAGTGAATCTAGCGGGAGCGCAGATACGCAGTATTTT. It is translated as CASSESSGSADTQYF.